A single sample is the source of the 10 T cell receptor beta chains below, sequenced in a study of vaccination and CD4 T cells after COVID-19. The treatment denotes: roughly 10-day PBMC culture with coronavirus spike peptide pools or control peptides (ViraFEST assay). The Oncomine TCR Beta short-read assay generated sequence data from the DNA of cultured CD4+ T cells. TCRdb re-called the PCR reads with MiXCR, one entry per CDR3 protein. Of 3,900 or so distinct CDR3 sequences listed, around 40% are singletons. These receptors are not linked to any known antigen. Sample: CD4+ T cells from blood, cultured in vitro. The source of these receptors is a human donor who had recovered from COVID-19.

The CDR3 reads CASSLLGTYGYTF. CDR3 nucleotide sequence: TGTGCCAGCAGCTTACTGGGGACCTATGGCTACACCTTC. This chain joins TRBV7-2 and TRBJ1-2; maybe TRBD1 (5 bases). Germline CDR1 is SGHTA and CDR2 is FQGNSA. CDR3 length equals 13 residues. V lost 2 bases, J lost 4 bases, and 8 bases lay in between.

This clonotype is termed medium-sized. The chain has TRBV2 and TRBJ1-1; 7 bases are a match to TRBD1. This CDR3 region has 14 residues. CDR1 and CDR2 (germline): SNHLY, FYNNEI. V shed 4 bases, J shed 5 bases, and the junction held 7 bases outside the gene matches. CDR3 nucleotide sequence: TGTGCCAGCAGTGCCCTAAACAGGGGAACTGAAGCTTTCTTT. This sequence encodes CASSALNRGTEAFF.

This chain links TRBV20-1 with TRBJ1-2; unclear D gene. Germline CDR1 is DFQATT and CDR2 is SNEGSKA (reference sequence). There are 13 residues in the CDR3. Deletions cut 6 bases from V and 3 bases from J, with 14 bases between. The chain's CDR3 is CSARRPTDYGYTF. CDR3 in DNA: TGCAGTGCCAGACGGCCAACTGACTATGGCTACACCTTC.

CDR3 nucleotide sequence: TGTGCCAGCAGCCGCGGACTAGGAGGTACAGAGACCCAGTACTTC. Residues: CASSRGLGGTETQYF. The gene calls are TRBV6-1 and TRBJ2-5, with 7 bases lining up with TRBD2. The CDR3 consists of 15 residues. The germline V gene has CDR1 MNHNS and CDR2 SASEGT. Trimming cost V 6 bases and J 4 bases; bases outside gene matches: 11.

The genes are TRBV28 and TRBJ1-5; D unclear. The CDR3 extends over 12 amino acids. V shed 3 bases and J shed 9 bases, with 9 bases lying between them. Germline V gene lookup returns CDR1 MDHEN and CDR2 SYDVKM. The CDR3 sequence: CASSLNGRPQHF. The CDR3 region has the DNA TGTGCCAGCAGTTTGAATGGTCGGCCCCAGCATTTT.

Details on this clonotype: A far larger clone is a single base away, which makes a read error likely. The chain couples TRBV6-1 to TRBJ1-6, with unresolved D. The CDR3 is 13 amino acids. In germline, CDR1 is MNHNS, CDR2 SASEGT. In DNA, the CDR3 is TGTGCCGGGTCGGACGGTCTATTATCGCCCCTCTACTTT. Its translation is CAGSDGLLSPLYF.

This rearrangement joins TRBV6-5 to TRBJ2-5, with 9 bases aligning to TRBD1. Trimming removed 0 bases from V and 5 bases from J; junction bases left unmatched: 4. CDR1 is MNHEY and CDR2 is SVGAGI in the germline V gene. The length of the CDR3 is 15 residues. DNA for the CDR3: TGTGCCAGCAGTTACTCGACAGGGGGAGGGGAGACCCAGTACTTC. Its translation: CASSYSTGGGETQYF.

This chain connects TRBV20-1 to TRBJ2-7; D gene uncertain. Deletions cut 3 bases from V and 0 bases from J, with 9 bases between. CDR3 length equals 13 residues. The germline V gene encodes CDR1 DFQATT and CDR2 SNEGSKA (reference sequence). CDR3: CSARKVHSYEQYF. CDR3 coding DNA: TGCAGTGCTAGGAAGGTGCACTCCTACGAGCAGTACTTC.

V gene TRBV11-3 combines with J gene TRBJ1-1; D is uncertain. This CDR3 is 14 amino acids long. V lost 4 bases, J lost 3 bases, and 12 bases lay in between. The germline V gene has CDR1 SGHNT and CDR2 YENEEA. The CDR3 DNA reads TGTGCCAGCAGCTCGGACGGTGGCCACACTGAAGCTTTCTTT. It codes for CASSSDGGHTEAFF.

The chain has TRBV20-1 and TRBJ2-7, with 10 bases that match TRBD1. CDR1 DFQATT and CDR2 SNEGSKA come from the germline V gene (reference sequence). The CDR3 sequence is 12 residues long. V lost 6 bases and J lost 5; bases outside the gene matches: 4. This chain's CDR3 is CSARDRGHEQYF. CDR3 bases: TGCAGTGCAAGGGACAGGGGCCACGAGCAGTACTTC.